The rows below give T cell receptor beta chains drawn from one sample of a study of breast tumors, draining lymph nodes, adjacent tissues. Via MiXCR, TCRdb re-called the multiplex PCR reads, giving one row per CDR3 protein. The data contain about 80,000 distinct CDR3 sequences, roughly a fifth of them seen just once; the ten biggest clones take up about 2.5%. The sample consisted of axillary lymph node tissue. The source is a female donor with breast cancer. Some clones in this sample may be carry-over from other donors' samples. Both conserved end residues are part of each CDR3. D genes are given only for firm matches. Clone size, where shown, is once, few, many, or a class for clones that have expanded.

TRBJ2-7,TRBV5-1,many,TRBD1,TGCGCCAGCAGCCTCTTGAACAGGGGGCCCTACGAGCAGTACTTC,CASSLLNRGPYEQYF
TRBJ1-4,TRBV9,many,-,TGTGCCAGCAGCCCTAGCGCCTCGGTGGCTAATGAAAAACTGTTTTTT,CASSPSASVANEKLFF
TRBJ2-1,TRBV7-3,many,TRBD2,TGTGCCAGCAGCGCCGGACTAGCGGGAGGCAATGAGCAGTTCTTC,CASSAGLAGGNEQFF
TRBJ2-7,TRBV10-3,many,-,TGTGCCATCAGTGACGCTAGCTCCTACGAGCAGTACTTC,CAISDASSYEQYF
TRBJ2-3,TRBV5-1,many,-,TGCGCCAGCACGGGCGGGACCGTGGCTACAGATACGCAGTATTTT,CASTGGTVATDTQYF
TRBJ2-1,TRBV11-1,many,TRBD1,TGTGCCAGCAGCGACTGGGACAGCCTAAATGAGCAGTTCTTC,CASSDWDSLNEQFF
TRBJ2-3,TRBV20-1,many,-,TGCAGTGCTAGAGATCGCACGGGGTTCGTCACAGATACGCAGTATTTT,CSARDRTGFVTDTQYF
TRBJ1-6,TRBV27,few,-,TGTGCCAGCAGTTTGGACGGGTCTAATTCACCCCTCCACTTT,CASSLDGSNSPLHF
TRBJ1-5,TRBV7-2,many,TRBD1,TGTGCCAGCAGCAGACAGGGGGCGGCCAATCAGCCCCAGCATTTT,CASSRQGAANQPQHF
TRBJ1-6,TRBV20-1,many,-,TGCAGTGCTACCATCGGCTATAATTCACCCCTCCACTTT,CSATIGYNSPLHF
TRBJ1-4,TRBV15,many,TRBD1,TGTGCCACCAGCAGAACGGGACAGCTTAATGAAAAACTGTTTTTT,CATSRTGQLNEKLFF
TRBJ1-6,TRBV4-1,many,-,TGCGCCAGCAGCCAAGACAGGGGATACGGTTCACCCCTCCACTTT,CASSQDRGYGSPLHF
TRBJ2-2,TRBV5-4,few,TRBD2,TGTGCCAGCAGCCCGAATTCGCTAGCGGGAGCCGGGGAGCTGTTTTTT,CASSPNSLAGAGELFF
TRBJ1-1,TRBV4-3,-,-,TGCGCCAGCAGCCAAGGGGGGGCCAACATGAACACTGAAGCTTTCTTT,CASSQGGANMNTEAFF
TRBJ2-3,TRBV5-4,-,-,TGTGCCAGCAGCCCCCGACTAGATACAGATACGCAGTATTTT,CASSPRLDTDTQYF
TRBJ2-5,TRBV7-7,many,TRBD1,TGTGCTAGCAGCTTAGACTTGACAGGGGGTGGAGAGACCCAGTACTTC,CASSLDLTGGGETQYF
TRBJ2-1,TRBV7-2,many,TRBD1,TGTGCCAGCAGCTTAGAGGGACAGGCCTACAATGAGCAGTTCTTC,CASSLEGQAYNEQFF
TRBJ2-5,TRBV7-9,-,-,TGTGCCAGCAGCTTAACAAACAGCCAAGAGACCCAGTACTTC,CASSLTNSQETQYF
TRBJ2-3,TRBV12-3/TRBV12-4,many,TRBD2,TGTGCCAGCAGTTTAGATTCCGCGGGAGGGGGGGATACGCAGTATTTT,CASSLDSAGGGDTQYF
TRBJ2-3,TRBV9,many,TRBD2,TGTGCCAGCAGCGTTGGGGCTAGCGGGATCACAGATACGCAGTATTTT,CASSVGASGITDTQYF
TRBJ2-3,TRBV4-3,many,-,TGCGCCAGCAGCGAAGACATGACAGGCACAGATACGCAGTATTTT,CASSEDMTGTDTQYF
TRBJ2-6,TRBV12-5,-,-,TGTGCTAGTGGTTCGATGGGCCGATCGACTTCTGGGGCCAACGTCCTGACTTTC,CASGSMGRSTSGANVLTF
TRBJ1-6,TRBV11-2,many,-,TGTGCCAGCAGCCGACCCCGGGGCGGAATTTCACCCCTCCACTTT,CASSRPRGGISPLHF
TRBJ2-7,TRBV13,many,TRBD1,TGTGCCAGCAGCTTCTCTGGGACAGGGTCCTACGAGCAGTACTTC,CASSFSGTGSYEQYF
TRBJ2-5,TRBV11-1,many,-,TGTGCCAGCACCTTGCGGAGAACTGCCCCACAAGAGACCCAGTACTTC,CASTLRRTAPQETQYF
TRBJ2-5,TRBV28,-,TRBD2,TGTGCCAGCAGTTCCCAACAAACTAGCGGGAGGGCCCGTCGTGAGACCCAGTACTTC,CASSSQQTSGRARRETQYF
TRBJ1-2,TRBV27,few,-,TGTGCCAGCAGTTTATCGAGGGGTCTGGATGGCTACACCTTC,CASSLSRGLDGYTF
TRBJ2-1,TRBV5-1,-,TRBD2,TGCGCCAGCAGCCCGATCCTAGCGGGAGGGAACGAAGAGCAGTTCTTC,CASSPILAGGNEEQFF
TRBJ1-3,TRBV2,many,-,TGTGCCAGCAGGGAATGGAGGGCTGGAAACACCATATATTTT,CASREWRAGNTIYF
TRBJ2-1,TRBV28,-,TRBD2,TGTGCCAGCGGTGGCCCTAAGGGGACTAGCGTTTACAATGAGCAGTTCTTC,CASGGPKGTSVYNEQFF
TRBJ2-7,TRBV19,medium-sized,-,TGTGCCAGTAGTATTGAACTAGGGGCTACCTACGAGCAGTACTTC,CASSIELGATYEQYF
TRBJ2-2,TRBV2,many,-,TGTGCCAGCAGTGAAGCGGGACCCATGAAACCCGGGGAGCTGTTTTTT,CASSEAGPMKPGELFF
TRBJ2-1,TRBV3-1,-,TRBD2,TGTGCCAGCAGCCAAGAATTAGCGGGAGGAGGAAATGAGCAGTTCTTC,CASSQELAGGGNEQFF
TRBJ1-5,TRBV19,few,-,TGTGCCAGTAGTATCTCTGTGAGCAATCAGCCCCAGCATTTT,CASSISVSNQPQHF
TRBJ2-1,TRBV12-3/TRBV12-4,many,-,TGTGCCAGCTCCTTGGGGGGCCTCAGATACAATGAGCAGTTCTTC,CASSLGGLRYNEQFF
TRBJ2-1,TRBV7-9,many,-,TGTGCCAGCAGCTTAGAAAGGGTGGGCTCCTACAATGAGCAGTTCTTC,CASSLERVGSYNEQFF
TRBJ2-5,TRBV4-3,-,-,TGCGCCAGCAGCCAAGAGGGGGCAGGGACCCAGTACTTC,CASSQEGAGTQYF
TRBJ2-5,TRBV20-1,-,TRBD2,TGCAGTGCCGTCGGGTATAGCGGGAGGGCCATAATCCAAGAGGCCCAGTACTTC,CSAVGYSGRAIIQEAQYF
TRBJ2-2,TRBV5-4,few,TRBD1,TGTGCCAGCAGCCCGGGACAGGCGAACACCGGGGAGCTGTTTTTT,CASSPGQANTGELFF
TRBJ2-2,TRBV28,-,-,TGTGCCAGCAGTTTTGTGGCCGGGGAGCTGTTTTTT,CASSFVAGELFF
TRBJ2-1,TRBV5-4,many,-,TGTGCCAGCAGTCACAATTTAAACAATGAGCAGTTCTTC,CASSHNLNNEQFF
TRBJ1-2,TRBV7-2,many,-,TGTGCCAGCAGCTTAAACCCAGGCAAGGGGGGCTACACCTTC,CASSLNPGKGGYTF
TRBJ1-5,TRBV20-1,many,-,TGCAGTGCCAGGGATTTAAATCAGCCCCAGCATTTT,CSARDLNQPQHF
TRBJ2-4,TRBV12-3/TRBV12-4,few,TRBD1,TGTGCCAGCAGCCCTGACAGGGCGCGCTCGCTAGCCAAAAACATTCAGTACTTC,CASSPDRARSLAKNIQYF
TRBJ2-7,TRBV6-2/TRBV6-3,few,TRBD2,TGTGCCAGAAACTCCCCTCAGACAATGCCCCGGACTAGCGGGAGGCACGAGCAGTACTTC,CARNSPQTMPRTSGRHEQYF
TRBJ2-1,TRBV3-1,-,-,TGTGCCAGCAGCCAAGTAGGGGGGCCCTACAATGAGCAGTTCTTC,CASSQVGGPYNEQFF
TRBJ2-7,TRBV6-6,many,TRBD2,TGTGCCAGCAGTTCCCACTCGAGCGGGAGCTCCTACGAGCAGTACTTC,CASSSHSSGSSYEQYF
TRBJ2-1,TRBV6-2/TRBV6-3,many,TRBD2,TGTGCCAGCAGCTCTCATGGACTAGCGGGAGGAGGTGAGCAGTTCTTC,CASSSHGLAGGGEQFF
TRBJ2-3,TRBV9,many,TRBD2,TGTGCCAGCAGCGGTAGCGGGGGGAGCACAGATACGCAGTATTTT,CASSGSGGSTDTQYF
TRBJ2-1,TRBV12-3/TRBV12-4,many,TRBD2,TGTGCCAGCAGTGAGCGGGGGGAGCAGTTCTTC,CASSERGEQFF
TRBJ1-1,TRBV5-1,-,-,TGCGCCAGCAGCTTCTCAGGGAACACTGAAGCTTTCTTT,CASSFSGNTEAFF
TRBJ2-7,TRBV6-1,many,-,TGTGCCAGCAGTGAACGGATTTGGAGGGCCTACGAGCAGTACTTC,CASSERIWRAYEQYF
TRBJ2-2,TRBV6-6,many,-,TGTGCCAGCAGTTACTCATCCCGGAGCGGGGAGCTGTTTTTT,CASSYSSRSGELFF
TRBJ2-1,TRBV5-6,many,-,TGTGCCAGCAGCTTGGGGCAGGGCTCCTACAATGAGCAGTTCTTC,CASSLGQGSYNEQFF
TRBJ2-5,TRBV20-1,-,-,TGCAGTGCTAGGGTCAGGGACCGGGGGACCCAGTACTTC,CSARVRDRGTQYF
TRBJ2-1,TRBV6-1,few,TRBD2,TGTGCCAGCAGTGAGGACCTAGCGGGAGGCTATGAGCAGTTCTTC,CASSEDLAGGYEQFF
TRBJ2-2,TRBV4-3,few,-,TGCGCCAGCAGCCACGGACGGGGGAGTCTTCCCGGGGAGCTGTTTTTT,CASSHGRGSLPGELFF
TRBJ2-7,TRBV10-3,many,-,TGTGCCATCAGTGAGTCGACGGGGTTTGAGCAGTACTTC,CAISESTGFEQYF
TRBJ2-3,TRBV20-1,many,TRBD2,TGCAGTGCCTCCCAGGCGGGAGGGGGCACAGATACGCAGTATTTT,CSASQAGGGTDTQYF